Presented here are 27 T cell receptor beta chains from one specimen sequenced in a study of blood T cell repertoires in COVID-19. Method: immunoSEQ multiplex PCR; TCRdb's copy keeps in-frame clones and lacks some. Of about 54,000 clones in the sample, around 90% were seen once. Input material: peripheral blood. These receptors were collected from a human donor in a cohort sampled during active COVID-19.

The CDR3, as DNA: TGTGCCAGCAGTGCGGCTCCCTCCTACGAGCAGTACTTC. Encoded protein: CASSAAPSYEQYF. The rearrangement joins TRBV7-3 to TRBJ2-7; no reliable D call. CDR3 size: 13 residues. V dropped 6 bases and J dropped 0 bases, with 9 bases sitting between them. Per germline, CDR1 SGHTA and CDR2 FQGTGA.

The chain is built from TRBV4-3 and TRBJ2-1; 8 nucleotides line up with TRBD2. Germline V CDR1 and CDR2: LGHNA, YSLEER. CDR3 size: 15 residues. Trimming removed 1 base from V and 9 bases from J; junction bases left unmatched: 8. The CDR3 protein is CASSQGVAGLTEQFF. The DNA for the CDR3 is TGCGCCAGCAGCCAAGGGGTAGCGGGGCTCACTGAGCAGTTCTTC.

The chain combines TRBV7-2 with TRBJ2-5; 11 bases agree with TRBD1. This CDR3 is built from 13 residues. V dropped 8 bases and J dropped 5; count of bases not matched to a gene: 4. CDR1 and CDR2 from the germline V gene are SGHTA and FQGNSA. The CDR3 here is CASGGQGGETQYF. The CDR3 DNA reads as TGTGCCAGCGGGGGACAGGGGGGCGAGACCCAGTACTTC.

The CDR3, as DNA: TGTGCCCTCTCTCGGGGGTCGGGTGAGACCCAGTACTTC. Protein sequence: CALSRGSGETQYF. This sequence joins TRBV7-2 and TRBJ2-5, with a tentative D call TRBD2 (6 bases). V lost 11 bases and J 5 bases, leaving 18 bases between the germline ends. The CDR3 length is 13 residues. CDR1 and CDR2 (germline): SGHTA, FQGNSA. The whole variable domain, filled in from reference TRBV7-2 and TRBJ2-5, reads GAGVSQSPSNKVTEKGKDVELRCDPISGHTALYWYRQSLGQGLEFLIYFQGNSAPDKSGLPSDRFSAERTGGSVSTLTIQRTQQEDSAVYLCALSRGSGETQYFGPGTRLLVL.

The rearrangement links TRBV5-5 to TRBJ2-1; 14 nucleotides align to TRBD2. After removal of 5 bases from V and 9 bases from J, the junction contained 7 bases not matched to a gene. CDR3 length: 15 residues. CDR1 is SGHKS, CDR2 YYEKEE, per germline (reference sequence). As DNA, the CDR3 is TGTGCCAGCAGTAGACTAGCGGGGGGGCGTCGTGAGCAGTTCTTC. Amino acid sequence: CASSRLAGGRREQFF. The full variable domain, completed using reference TRBV5-5 and TRBJ2-1, is DAGVTQSPTHLIKTRGQQVTLRCSPISGHKSVSWYQQVLGQGPQFIFQYYEKEERGRGNFPDRFSARQFPNYSSELNVNALLLGDSALYLCASSRLAGGRREQFFGPGTRLTVL.

As DNA, the CDR3 is TGCGCCAGCAGGTCAGCAGGGGCCTCCTCTGGGGCCAACGTCCTGACTTTC. This sequence encodes CASRSAGASSGANVLTF. The J gene is TRBJ2-6, the V gene TRBV5-1; TRBD1 is a possible D gene (6 bases). The V and J ends lost 5 bases and 0 bases respectively, with 15 bases between them. This CDR3 has 17 amino acids. Germline V gene sequence: CDR1 SGHRS, CDR2 YFSETQ.

V usage is TRBV7-6 and J usage is TRBJ2-3, with 7 bases fitting TRBD1. The CDR3 consists of 19 residues. Trimming removed 5 bases from V and 1 base from J; junction bases left unmatched: 18. CDR1 is SGHVS, CDR2 FNYEAQ, per germline. CDR3 DNA sequence: TGTGCCAGCAGCCCATCCTGGGCGACAGGGAATCCCCGCACAGATACGCAGTATTTT. It yields the protein CASSPSWATGNPRTDTQYF.

A single count supports this clone. V gene TRBV9 combines with J gene TRBJ1-1; no definite D call. This CDR3 is built from 18 residues. Trimming pared 0 bases from V and 2 bases from J, leaving 20 bases between. Germline CDR1 SGDLS, CDR2 YYNGEE. Here the CDR3 reads CASSVGREQGRLNTEAFF. CDR3 nucleotides: TGTGCCAGCAGCGTAGGTCGGGAACAAGGACGGTTAAACACTGAAGCTTTCTTT.

The V call is TRBV9, the J call TRBJ2-1, with 9 bases lining up with TRBD2. The germline CDR1 and CDR2 sequences are SGDLS and YYNGEE. This CDR3 contains 18 residues. The J segment lost 2 bases and the V segment lost 0 bases, leaving 9 bases of the junction unmatched. The CDR3 region has the DNA TGTGCCAGCAGCGTAGGAGGACTAGCGCACGTCCCCTACAATGAGCAGTTCTTC. The encoded protein is CASSVGGLAHVPYNEQFF. Complete variable domain (other parts from reference TRBV9 and TRBJ2-1): DSGVTQTPKHLITATGQRVTLRCSPRSGDLSVYWYQQSLDQGLQFLIQYYNGEERAKGNILERFSAQQFPDLHSELNLSSLELGDSALYFCASSVGGLAHVPYNEQFFGPGTRLTVL.

The CDR3 loop is CASSLVQSRGDTQYF. In DNA, the CDR3 is TGTGCCAGCAGCTTAGTCCAGTCCCGAGGGGATACGCAGTATTTT. The rearrangement uses TRBV7-9 and TRBJ2-3; TRBD2 is a possible D gene (5 bases). Per germline, CDR1 SEHNR and CDR2 FQNEAQ (reference sequence). CDR3 size: 15 residues. V dropped 1 base and J dropped 6 bases, with 14 bases sitting between them.

The rearrangement joins TRBV27 to TRBJ1-4; perhaps TRBD1 as D (5 bases). Germline lookup yields CDR1 MNHEY and CDR2 SMNVEV (reference sequence). Trimming left V 6 bases short and J 8 bases short, with 16 bases between. This CDR3 region has 14 residues. CDR3 amino acids: CASRKDSPGEKLFF. The CDR3 DNA follows: TGTGCCAGCAGAAAAGACAGCCCCGGCGAAAAACTGTTTTTT.

This clone was found a few times. The rearrangement links TRBV6-5 to TRBJ2-7, with TRBD1 identical over 7 bases. Trimming at V came to 0 bases and at J to 3 bases, leaving 5 bases not matched to a gene. The CDR3 spans 15 residues. In germline, CDR1 is MNHEY, CDR2 SVGAGI. The CDR3 region has the DNA TGTGCCAGCAGTTACTCCCGGGCAGGGGGCTACGAGCAGTACTTC. Translated, it gives CASSYSRAGGYEQYF.

The chain uses TRBV6-1 and TRBJ2-2, with 7 nucleotides matching TRBD1. CDR3 size: 14 residues. CDR1 and CDR2 (germline): MNHNS, SASEGT. Trimming cost V 2 bases and J 3 bases; bases outside gene matches: 0. For the CDR3, the DNA is TGTGCCAGCAGTGAACAGGGGGACACCGGGGAGCTGTTTTTT. This sequence encodes CASSEQGDTGELFF.

The chain is built from TRBV5-4 and TRBJ2-1, with 7 nucleotides matching TRBD1. CDR3 length: 13 residues. V shed 0 bases, J shed 6 bases, and the junction held 0 bases outside the gene matches. CDR1 and CDR2 (germline): SGHNT, YYREEE (reference sequence). CDR3 nucleotide sequence: TGTGCCAGCAGCTTGGCAGGGGGCAATGAGCAGTTCTTC. Amino acids: CASSLAGGNEQFF.

This rearrangement joins TRBV14 to TRBJ1-2, with 7 bases matching TRBD1. V shed 2 bases, J shed 10 bases, and the junction held 13 bases outside the gene matches. Per the germline V gene, CDR1 is SGHDN and CDR2 is FVKESK. The CDR3 length is 15 residues. CDR3 nucleotides: TGTGCCAGCAGCCAACAGACAGGGCGGTACCCTGACTACACCTTC. Its translation is CASSQQTGRYPDYTF. Filled out from reference TRBV14 and TRBJ1-2, the complete variable domain reads EAGVTQFPSHSVIEKGQTVTLRCDPISGHDNLYWYRRVMGKEIKFLLHFVKESKQDESGMPNNRFLAERTGGTYSTLKVQPAELEDSGVYFCASSQQTGRYPDYTFGSGTRLTVV.

The chain recombines TRBV4-1 with TRBJ1-2; D not resolved. Germline V gene lookup returns CDR1 MGHRA and CDR2 YSYEKL. Trimming pared 4 bases from V and 8 bases from J, leaving 14 bases between. The CDR3 spans 13 residues. Here the CDR3 DNA reads TGCGCCAGCAGCCCCCGGGTTCCCGGGGGCTACACCTTC. This translates into CASSPRVPGGYTF.

This clone was detected once. The V and J genes are TRBV7-2 and TRBJ2-1, with 8 bases lining up with TRBD2. In germline, CDR1 is SGHTA, CDR2 FQGNSA. The CDR3 contains 18 residues. The V gene end was trimmed by 5 bases and the J gene end by 8 bases; junction bases not matched to a gene: 20. The DNA of the CDR3 is TGTGCCAGCAGCCAACCCTCCGGGACTAGAAGTCGGGGGGATGAGCAGTTCTTC. It encodes CASSQPSGTRSRGDEQFF. The complete variable domain, with remaining parts taken from reference TRBV7-2 and TRBJ2-1, reads GAGVSQSPSNKVTEKGKDVELRCDPISGHTALYWYRQSLGQGLEFLIYFQGNSAPDKSGLPSDRFSAERTGGSVSTLTIQRTQQEDSAVYLCASSQPSGTRSRGDEQFFGPGTRLTVL.

This chain joins TRBV7-9 and TRBJ2-3; D not resolved. CDR3 length: 13 residues. From germline, CDR1 is SEHNR and CDR2 FQNEAQ (reference sequence). Deletions cut 3 bases from V and 2 bases from J, with 6 bases between. The DNA of the CDR3 is TGTGCCAGCAGCTTGGGCCTCACAGATACGCAGTATTTT. It codes for CASSLGLTDTQYF. The whole variable domain, filled in from reference TRBV7-9 and TRBJ2-3, reads DTGVSQNPRHKITKRGQNVTFRCDPISEHNRLYWYRQTLGQGPEFLTYFQNEAQLEKSRLLSDRFSAERPKGSFSTLEIQRTEQGDSAMYLCASSLGLTDTQYFGPGTRLTVL.

The chain carries TRBV5-4 and TRBJ2-7; 7 bases are a match to TRBD1. CDR1 and CDR2 from the germline V gene are SGHNT and YYREEE (reference sequence). V lost 3 bases, J lost 0 bases, and 3 bases stayed unmatched. This CDR3 contains 14 residues. The CDR3 protein is CASSYGTASYEQYF. The CDR3 bases are TGTGCCAGCAGCTATGGGACAGCCTCCTACGAGCAGTACTTC.

This clone came up a few times. V and J are TRBV18 and TRBJ1-6; D call uncertain. The CDR3 totals 15 residues. CDR1 is KGHSH, CDR2 LQKENI, per germline. V gave up 6 bases and J gave up 3 bases, with 12 bases separating them. The CDR3 region is CASSPEANYNSPLHF. The CDR3 region has the DNA TGTGCCAGCTCTCCCGAGGCGAACTATAATTCACCCCTCCACTTT. Full variable domain (missing parts from reference TRBV18 and TRBJ1-6): NAGVMQNPRHLVRRRGQEARLRCSPMKGHSHVYWYRQLPEEGLKFMVYLQKENIIDESGMPKERFSAEFPKEGPSILRIQQVVRGDSAAYFCASSPEANYNSPLHFGNGTRLTVT.

The rearrangement links TRBV2 to TRBJ2-3, with 10 bases lining up with TRBD2. J lost 5 bases, V lost 4 bases, and 9 bases had no gene match. The CDR3 contains 16 residues. Germline V lookup: CDR1 SNHLY, CDR2 FYNNEI. The CDR3 spells CASSAGLARRQDTQYF. For the CDR3, the DNA is TGTGCCAGCAGTGCGGGACTAGCGAGGAGGCAAGATACGCAGTATTTT.

The chain couples TRBV5-6 to TRBJ2-7, with TRBD1 matching 7 bases. V lost 1 base, J lost 5 bases, and 0 bases stayed unmatched. The CDR3 spans 12 residues. Germline V gene data show CDR1 as SGHDT and CDR2 as YYEEEE. The CDR3 DNA reads as TGTGCCAGCAGCTTGACAGGGGACGAGCAGTACTTC. Protein sequence: CASSLTGDEQYF.

The V call is TRBV10-3, the J call TRBJ2-3; D may be TRBD1 (5 bases). The germline gives CDR1 ENHRY, CDR2 SYGVKD. The CDR3 spans 14 residues. Trimming stripped 4 bases from V and 0 bases from J, with 8 bases between. The CDR3 loop reads CAISGQTSTDTQYF. CDR3 nucleotide sequence: TGTGCCATCAGTGGACAGACGAGCACAGATACGCAGTATTTT.

The chain links TRBV2 to TRBJ1-2; 8 bases align to TRBD1. Trimming removed 8 bases from V and 6 bases from J; junction bases left unmatched: 8. The CDR3 is 13 residues long. Per germline, CDR1 SNHLY and CDR2 FYNNEI. CDR3 DNA: TGTGCCAGCCGCGGACAGGGACCTAATGGCTACACCTTC. This sequence encodes CASRGQGPNGYTF.

The genes are TRBV19 and TRBJ2-5, with D possibly being TRBD2 (6 bases). The length of the CDR3 is 16 residues. V dropped 8 bases and J dropped 4 bases, with 23 bases sitting between them. Germline V gives CDR1 LNHDA, CDR2 SQIVND (reference sequence). The CDR3 here is CASSSYGRGSGETQYF. The CDR3 region has the DNA TGTGCCAGTTCCTCCTACGGACGGGGGTCGGGAGAGACCCAGTACTTC.

This chain uses TRBV3-1 (or the pseudogene TRBV3-2) with TRBJ2-1, with 13 bases matching TRBD2. There are 16 residues in the CDR3. From germline, CDR1 is LGHDT and CDR2 YNNKEL (reference sequence). V lost 4 bases, J lost 7 bases, and 7 bases stayed unmatched. DNA for the CDR3: TGTGCCAGCAGCCGCCGGACTAGCGGGAGAACAAATGAGCAGTTCTTC. Encoded protein: CASSRRTSGRTNEQFF.

This chain uses TRBV5-1 with TRBJ2-6; 9 nucleotides match TRBD1. The CDR3 totals 16 residues. Looked up from germline, CDR1 is SGHRS and CDR2 is YFSETQ. Trimming took 7 bases from V and 4 from J; bases not matched to a gene: 9. The CDR3 sequence is CASRETGGLGANVLTF. The CDR3 bases are TGCGCCAGCCGGGAAACAGGGGGCTTAGGGGCCAACGTCCTGACTTTC.